A single sample gave rise to the 19 T cell receptor beta chains below, sequenced in a study of blood T cell repertoires in COVID-19. Profiled with immunoSEQ multiplex PCR; TCRdb holds only in-frame clones, not every one. The table shows approximately 250,000 clones, with approximately 90% occurring only once. The sequencing input was PBMCs or T cells enriched from blood (not recorded which). The receptors come from a woman in her 30s who had recovered from COVID-19.

V and J are TRBV20-1 and TRBJ1-1; the D is unclear. The CDR3 consists of 13 residues. Trimming removed 3 bases from V and 11 bases from J, with 19 bases in between. Looked up from germline, CDR1 is DFQATT and CDR2 is SNEGSKA (reference sequence). This CDR3 reads CSASNSREGGAFF. The CDR3 DNA reads TGCAGTGCTAGTAACTCGCGGGAGGGAGGGGCTTTCTTT.

The V gene is TRBV28, the J gene TRBJ1-1, with TRBD1 matching over 7 bases. The CDR3 consists of 13 residues. Trimming took 6 bases from V and 2 from J; bases not matched to a gene: 3. Per germline, CDR1 MDHEN and CDR2 SYDVKM. CDR3 nucleotide sequence: TGTGCCAGCAGGGGACAGTTTAACACTGAAGCTTTCTTT. Amino acids: CASRGQFNTEAFF.

This clone was detected only once. The V gene is TRBV4-3, the J gene TRBJ1-3; the match to TRBD1 covers 9 bases. The trim removed 3 bases at V and 1 base at J, leaving 13 bases unmatched. This CDR3 spans 19 amino acids. Germline V lookup: CDR1 LGHNA, CDR2 YSLEER. In DNA form, the CDR3 reads TGCGCCAGCAGCCAGGGACCGGGACAGGGCGTTACTTCTGGAAACACCATATATTTT. Its protein is CASSQGPGQGVTSGNTIYF.

The chain is built from TRBV18 and TRBJ1-4; TRBD1 matches at 9 bases. The CDR3 loop spans 16 amino acids. Trimming removed 3 bases from V and 10 bases from J; junction bases left unmatched: 12. Germline V gene data show CDR1 as KGHSH and CDR2 as LQKENI. CDR3 nucleotides: TGTGCCAGCTCACCGTACACAGGGGGCGAATCGGGAAAACTGTTTTTT. This codes for CASSPYTGGESGKLFF. Based on the CDR3 plus reference TRBV18 and TRBJ1-4, the full variable domain is NAGVMQNPRHLVRRRGQEARLRCSPMKGHSHVYWYRQLPEEGLKFMVYLQKENIIDESGMPKERFSAEFPKEGPSILRIQQVVRGDSAAYFCASSPYTGGESGKLFFGSGTQLSVL.

The chain uses TRBV27 and TRBJ1-2; 8 nucleotides align to TRBD1. J gave up 7 bases and V 5 bases, and 12 bases lay outside the gene matches. CDR1 and CDR2 from the germline V gene are MNHEY and SMNVEV (reference sequence). The CDR3 covers 15 residues. The CDR3 protein is CASSRPRQGIGGYTF. The CDR3 nucleotides are TGTGCCAGCAGTAGACCCCGACAGGGGATCGGTGGCTACACCTTC.

The genes are TRBV4-3 and TRBJ1-4; D is undetermined. Germline CDR1 LGHNA, CDR2 YSLEER. CDR3 size: 15 residues. V was clipped by 0 bases and J by 1 base, with 6 bases between them. In DNA, the CDR3 is TGCGCCAGCAGCCAAGATAGTTTAACTAATGAAAAACTGTTTTTT. Its translation is CASSQDSLTNEKLFF.

The genes are TRBV5-4 and TRBJ1-2; tentative D call: TRBD1 (5 bases). This CDR3 has 14 amino acids. Germline loops: CDR1 SGHNT, CDR2 YYREEE (reference sequence). Trimming took off 4 bases at V and 8 bases at J, with 18 bases between the two ends. In nucleotides, the CDR3 is TGTGCCAGCAGCCCCACGCTAAGACAGTGGGGCTACACCTTC. Its translation: CASSPTLRQWGYTF.

Regarding this clone: Other DNA sequences of this sample code for an identical CDR3. The V call is TRBV12-3 or TRBV12-4, the J call TRBJ1-2, with 9 positions matching TRBD1. With V trimmed by 3 bases and J by 4 bases, 0 bases remained unmatched. This CDR3 is 13 amino acids long. The CDR3 sequence is CASSLGQGYGYTF. For the CDR3, the DNA is TGTGCCAGCAGTTTGGGACAGGGCTATGGCTACACCTTC.

The sample holds one count of this clone. This chain links TRBV3-1 (or the pseudogene TRBV3-2) with TRBJ2-7; 13 positions agree with TRBD2. This CDR3 spans 17 amino acids. With 2 bases clipped from V and 0 bases from J, the junction kept 4 bases outside the gene matches. Germline V gene sequence: CDR1 LGHDT, CDR2 YNNKEL (reference sequence). CDR3 residues: CASSQRLAGGRSYEQYF. CDR3 DNA: TGTGCCAGCAGCCAACGACTAGCGGGAGGACGCTCCTACGAGCAGTACTTC.

J is TRBJ1-2 and V is TRBV5-5, with TRBD1 matching 7 bases. The V and J ends lost 5 bases and 2 bases, in that order; junction bases with no gene match: 9. CDR3 size: 15 residues. The V gene's germline CDR1 is SGHKS and CDR2 YYEKEE (reference sequence). In DNA form, the CDR3 reads TGTGCCAGCAGTATTGACAGGGCCAGGAACTATGGCTACACCTTC. Its protein is CASSIDRARNYGYTF.

CDR3 in amino acids: CASSPESRSYQPQHF. In DNA form, the CDR3 reads TGTGCCAGCTCACCGGAGAGCCGCTCCTATCAGCCCCAGCATTTT. V usage is TRBV18 and J usage is TRBJ1-5; D is unclear. CDR1 is KGHSH and CDR2 is LQKENI in the germline V gene. With 3 bases removed from V and 5 bases from J, the gap between germline ends came to 14 bases. The CDR3 contains 15 residues. Full variable domain (remainder filled in from reference TRBV18 and TRBJ1-5): NAGVMQNPRHLVRRRGQEARLRCSPMKGHSHVYWYRQLPEEGLKFMVYLQKENIIDESGMPKERFSAEFPKEGPSILRIQQVVRGDSAAYFCASSPESRSYQPQHFGDGTRLSIL.

The gene calls are TRBV28 and TRBJ1-1; 9 bases agree with TRBD1. This CDR3 comprises 18 residues. Trimming cost V 4 bases and J 4 bases; bases outside gene matches: 16. Germline assignment: CDR1 MDHEN and CDR2 SYDVKM. CDR3 sequence (DNA): TGTGCCAGCAGTTCGCATCCGGGACAGGGCCGTTGGGGCACTGAAGCTTTCTTT. As protein: CASSSHPGQGRWGTEAFF.

The V call is TRBV12-5, the J call TRBJ2-1; D gene ambiguous. This CDR3 region has 12 residues. CDR1 is LGHNT, CDR2 FRNRAP, per germline. Trimming took 3 bases from V and 6 from J, leaving 6 bases between them. The CDR3 nucleotides read TGTGCTAGTGGTTTAGAGGCCAATGAGCAGTTCTTC. It encodes CASGLEANEQFF.

This rearrangement joins TRBV9 to TRBJ1-1; the D is unclear. The CDR3 runs 13 residues. V lost 0 bases to trimming and J lost 8 bases, with 11 bases between them. Germline V lookup: CDR1 SGDLS, CDR2 YYNGEE. The chain's CDR3 is CASSVVEGYEAFF. CDR3 nucleotide sequence: TGTGCCAGCAGCGTAGTCGAGGGCTACGAAGCTTTCTTT.

J is TRBJ2-3 and V is TRBV7-2, with a weak D call TRBD2 (5 bases). Germline V lookup: CDR1 SGHTA, CDR2 FQGNSA. The V end was cut by 5 bases, the J end by 1 base, with 10 bases between. The CDR3 has 14 residues. CDR3 loop: CASSLFGGTDTQYF. DNA of the CDR3: TGTGCCAGCAGCCTGTTCGGGGGCACAGATACGCAGTATTTT.

This chain joins TRBV15 and TRBJ1-1, with 9 bases matching TRBD1. This CDR3 spans 15 amino acids. Trimming took 3 bases from V and 1 from J; bases not matched to a gene: 3. Germline V CDR1 and CDR2: LNHNV, YYDKDF (reference sequence). This CDR3 is CATSSRTGENTEAFF. DNA for the CDR3: TGTGCCACCAGCAGCCGGACAGGGGAGAACACTGAAGCTTTCTTT.

The chain joins TRBV30 to TRBJ1-1, with D unclear. Germline assignment: CDR1 GTSNPN and CDR2 SVGIG (reference sequence). Trimming left V 0 bases short and J 11 bases short, with 13 bases between. The CDR3 is 12 amino acids. The CDR3 DNA sequence: TGTGCCTGGAGTGTTCTTGAGGGTACGGCTTTCTTT. This translates into CAWSVLEGTAFF. Combining the CDR3 with reference TRBV30 and TRBJ1-1 gives the whole variable domain SQTIHQWPATLVQPVGSPLSLECTVEGTSNPNLYWYRQAAGRGLQLLFYSVGIGQISSEVPQNLSASRPQDRQFILSSKKLLLSDSGFYLCAWSVLEGTAFFGQGTRLTVV.

The chain links TRBV30 to TRBJ2-7; a possible D gene is TRBD1 (6 bases). The CDR3 loop spans 11 amino acids. CDR1 GTSNPN and CDR2 SVGIG come from the germline V gene (reference sequence). The V end lost 5 bases, the J end lost 9 bases, and 14 bases lay between the germline ends. The CDR3 loop reads CAWSRTAGQYF. Written as DNA, the CDR3 is TGTGCCTGGTCACGGACAGCTGGGCAGTACTTC.

The chain is built from TRBV19 and TRBJ2-7, with a possible D match to TRBD2 (7 bases). Germline V gives CDR1 LNHDA, CDR2 SQIVND (reference sequence). Trimming pared 9 bases from V and 0 bases from J, leaving 15 bases between. The CDR3 is 14 residues long. CDR3 sequence reads: CASQRDTSSYEQYF. CDR3 nucleotide sequence: TGTGCCAGCCAGCGGGACACGAGCTCCTACGAGCAGTACTTC.